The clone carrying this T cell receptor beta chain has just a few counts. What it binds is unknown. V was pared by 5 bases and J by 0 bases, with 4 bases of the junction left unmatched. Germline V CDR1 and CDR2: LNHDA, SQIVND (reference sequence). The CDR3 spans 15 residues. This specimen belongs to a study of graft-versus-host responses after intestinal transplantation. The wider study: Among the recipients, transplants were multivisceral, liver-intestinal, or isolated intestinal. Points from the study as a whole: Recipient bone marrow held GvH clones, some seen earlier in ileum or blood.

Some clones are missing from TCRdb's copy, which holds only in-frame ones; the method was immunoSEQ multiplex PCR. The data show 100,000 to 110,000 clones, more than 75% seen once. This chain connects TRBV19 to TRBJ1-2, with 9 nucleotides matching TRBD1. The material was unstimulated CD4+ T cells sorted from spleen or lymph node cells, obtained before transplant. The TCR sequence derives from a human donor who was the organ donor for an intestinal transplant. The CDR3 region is CASSPGTGPNYGYTF. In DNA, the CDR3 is TGTGCCAGTAGTCCCGGGACAGGGCCTAACTATGGCTACACCTTC.